This TCR beta chain was identified in a study of CD8 T cells in Susac syndrome. An input of roughly 0.5 to 1 ug of RNA was subjected to reverse transcription using random hexamers. A multiplex approach, immunoSEQ multiplex PCR, amplified TCR beta CDR3 across 54 Vbeta and 13 Jbeta. TCRdb reanalysed the immunoSEQ multiplex PCR reads using MiXCR and keeps one entry per CDR3 protein. The sample yields some 100,000 distinct CDR3 sequences, around 95% seen once. Trimming removed 3 bases from V and 1 base from J, with 6 bases in between. Germline-derived CDR1 and CDR2 are SGHTA and FQGTGA. This CDR3 spans 13 amino acids. The individuals used as controls were healthy donors who had been matched for both age and sex. Negative magnetic isolation gave CD8+ and CD4+ cells; FACS enriched CD8+ TEMRA. The count of this clonotype is one. The target antigen is unknown. Study-level points and caveats: As the study acknowledged, the number of individuals in its TCR sequencing and HLA analysis was relatively small.

This TCR was recovered from a human donor in good health. Specimen: CD4+ T cells from PBMCs. The V and J genes are TRBV7-3 and TRBJ1-1; D ambiguous. CDR3 coding DNA: TGTGCCAGCAGCTTCAGTACGAACACTGAAGCTTTCTTT. Its translation is CASSFSTNTEAFF.